This entry features one TCR beta chain sequence. This clonotype appeared a few times. No cognate antigen has been identified for it. Base qualities are not recorded, but no much larger clone differs from it by a single base. CDR1 is given as KGHSH and CDR2 as LQKENI, both from the germline V gene. V lost 1 base and J lost 8 bases; the stretch between them is 5 bases long. The CDR3 runs 11 amino acids, cysteine and phenylalanine included. The sequence is cut down to CDR3 DNA, 33 bases in frame from base 1. The data derive from a study of blood T cells in healthy people across ages (dated by TCRdb to the mid-2010s). Notes on the research overall: In model experiments, template switching captured roughly one uniquely barcoded TCR beta cDNA molecule for every two T cells. To avoid experimental bias, donors of different ages were spread randomly across the sequencing lanes. Using deep sequencing normalized with unique cDNA molecular identifiers, the study measured how TCR beta repertoire diversity changes with age. The donors were split into four age groups: young (average 16 years), middle-aged (roughly 39), aged (more than 55) and long-lived (more than 80). Two additional independent replicas of 1 million unique cDNA reads from the same blood draw were analyzed for two donors (one aged 18 to 30 and one aged 80 or older). The paper as a whole reports these results and caveats: Bulk unsorted PBMC profiling prevented conclusive comparison of naive and antigen-experienced compartments. Estimates of total diversity from one million sequenced T cells were regarded as lower bounds and underestimates. There was a strong correlation between observed TCR beta diversity and the percentage of naive T cells measured by flow cytometry. Because donor CMV infection status was unknown, age-related changes in expanded clonotypes were potentially confounded. Observed TCR beta diversity per million T cells fell roughly linearly with age, and a significant reduction was already apparent by age roughly 40. The long-lived group showed more naive CD4+ T cells, fewer expanded clones and increased TCR diversity than the aged group, suggesting age selection.

The receptor library was made with 5' RACE. For sequencing, an Illumina HiSeq 2500 was employed. The second PCR ran for about 6 to 11 cycles and used a J-beta primer mix along with a sample-barcoded 5' primer. A template-switch 5' adaptor carrying 12 random nucleotides introduced a unique molecular identifier onto each TCR beta cDNA molecule. Each sample yielded at least 3 million CDR3-containing paired-end reads. All of the RNA was converted into first-strand cDNA using the Mint cDNA synthesis kit, with a TRBC-specific oligonucleotide serving as the primer. Following uracil-DNA glycosylase treatment, all cDNA underwent a first 18-cycle PCR with the universal primers M1SS and BC2_uni_R. Per the authors' processing: For normalization, 1 million high-quality reads were randomly selected from each sample, with every read carrying a distinct molecular identifier. Instead of being binned into consensus sequences, reads that shared molecular identifiers were thrown out. MiTCR, run with a Q25 quality threshold and the strictest error-elimination algorithm, handled CDR3 identification, clonotype clustering and error correction. Lower-bound total TCR beta diversity was estimated with a nonparametric unseen species model using Euler transformation. TCRdb reworked the public reads: Q25 trimming with fastp, MiXCR clone assembly, productive beta chains retained. Each record represents a unique CDR3 protein, reported with the most common genes and DNA among its rows. TCRdb's processing, not the study's, gives the V and J calls here. The sample table contains roughly 640,000 distinct CDR3 sequences; only one count was recorded for approximately 30% of them. Around 16% of the sample belongs to the ten largest clones.

The 40 or so donors, aged roughly 6 to 95 years, were systemically healthy Caucasian individuals from Russia. Each donor gave approximately 9.3 milliliters of peripheral blood, collected into EDTA-treated Vacutainer tubes. Ficoll-Paque density-gradient centrifugation was used to isolate PBMCs, with at least 6.5 million obtained per sample. Total RNA, at least 6 micrograms per sample, was extracted from PBMCs with Trizol reagent. The percentages of naive CD45RAhigh/CD27high T cells were determined by flow cytometry on a PBMC aliquot from every donor. Sequenced input: blood. The sequence came from a woman older than 75 in good health. The chain is encoded by TRBV18 joined to TRBJ1-2; no confident D gene assignment can be made. The DNA sequence is TGTGCCAGCTCACCACTGCCCGGCTACACCTTC. This translates into CASSPLPGYTF.